One sample yielded the 6 T cell receptor beta chains listed below, sequenced in a study of cytomegalovirus exposure and HLA in healthy donors. The assay was immunoSEQ multiplex PCR, and TCRdb's table has in-frame clones only and misses some. The sample yields 90,000 to 130,000 clones, about nine tenths seen once. Sequenced input: PBMCs. The receptors derive from a young woman in good health and CMV-seronegative.

The rearrangement joins TRBV28 to TRBJ2-7; tentatively, D is TRBD1 (5 bases). The germline V gene has CDR1 MDHEN and CDR2 SYDVKM. The CDR3 covers 14 residues. V shed 7 bases and J shed 1 base, with 14 bases lying between them. The CDR3 DNA is TGTGCCAGCATCCGTGGGGCAGGGTCCTACGAGCAGTACTTC. The encoded protein is CASIRGAGSYEQYF.

The J gene is TRBJ1-1, the V gene TRBV19; D gene unclear. This CDR3 is 12 amino acids long. CDR1 is LNHDA and CDR2 is SQIVND in the germline V gene (reference sequence). The CDR3 is CSSGRRDTEAFF. CDR3 coding DNA: TGTTCCTCGGGGAGAAGGGACACTGAAGCTTTCTTT. The whole variable domain, filled in from reference TRBV19 and TRBJ1-1, reads DGGITQSPKYLFRKEGQNVTLSCEQNLNHDAMYWYRQDPGQGLRLIYYSQIVNDFQKGDIAEGYSVSREKKESFPLTVTSAQKNPTAFYLCSSGRRDTEAFFGQGTRLTVV.

The chain couples TRBV5-1 to TRBJ2-7; TRBD2 matches 11 bases. V dropped 4 bases and J dropped 0; count of bases not matched to a gene: 12. The CDR3 has 18 residues. Germline V gene data show CDR1 as SGHRS and CDR2 as YFSETQ. CDR3 residues: CASSKGLAGPSTSYEQYF. CDR3 sequence (DNA): TGCGCCAGCAGCAAAGGACTAGCGGGTCCCTCAACCTCCTACGAGCAGTACTTC.

The chain recombines TRBV10-2 with TRBJ2-2; a possible D gene is TRBD1 (5 bases). Germline-derived CDR1 and CDR2 are WSHSY and SAAADI. There are 14 residues in the CDR3. V was pared by 7 bases and J by 4 bases, with 13 bases between. The CDR3 spells CASNQGMGTGELFF. CDR3 in DNA: TGCGCCAGCAACCAGGGAATGGGCACCGGGGAGCTGTTTTTT.

The chain has TRBV9 and TRBJ2-1, with D maybe TRBD2 (5 bases). Trimming took off 4 bases at V and 4 bases at J, with 15 bases between the two ends. The length of the CDR3 is 15 residues. Looked up from germline, CDR1 is SGDLS and CDR2 is YYNGEE. CDR3 protein: CASSPRERTYNEQFF. Written as DNA, the CDR3 is TGTGCCAGCAGCCCTAGGGAGCGGACTTACAATGAGCAGTTCTTC.

The gene calls are TRBV28 and TRBJ1-5; D is ambiguous. Germline loops: CDR1 MDHEN, CDR2 SYDVKM. The CDR3 has 15 residues. The V end was cut by 2 bases, the J end by 3 bases, with 11 bases between. CDR3 sequence (DNA): TGTGCCAGCAGTTTAGCCGCAGGTCTCAATCAGCCCCAGCATTTT. Its protein product is CASSLAAGLNQPQHF.